This T cell receptor beta chain is from a study of OX40 agonist ivuxolimab in advanced cancers. Whole-study results and caveats: At 0.1 to 3.0 mg/kg and by week 6, clonal expansion occurred in CD4+ and CD8+ blood T cells. Clonal expansion among partial responders at 0.1-3.0 mg/kg ranked near the lowest.

Details on this clone: The target antigen is unknown.

The CDR3 is made up of 15 amino acids. V was trimmed by 7 bases and J by 4 bases, leaving 16 bases between them. Germline V lookup: CDR1 LNHDA, CDR2 SQIVND (reference sequence). Clones were sequenced by immunoSEQ multiplex PCR, and TCRdb holds only the in-frame ones, with some missing. The sample shows around 80,000 clones, more than 75% of them seen only once. The chain is built from TRBV19 and TRBJ1-4; D gene unclear. This specimen was CD4+ or CD8+ T cells sorted from blood, taken in a trial of the OX40 agonist ivuxolimab. The TCR sequence derives from an adult with an advanced solid tumor such as melanoma, head and neck, liver or kidney cancer. The DNA for the CDR3 is TGTGCCAGTATCTCAGGTGCGCGGTATAATGAAAAACTGTTTTTT. Amino acids: CASISGARYNEKLFF.